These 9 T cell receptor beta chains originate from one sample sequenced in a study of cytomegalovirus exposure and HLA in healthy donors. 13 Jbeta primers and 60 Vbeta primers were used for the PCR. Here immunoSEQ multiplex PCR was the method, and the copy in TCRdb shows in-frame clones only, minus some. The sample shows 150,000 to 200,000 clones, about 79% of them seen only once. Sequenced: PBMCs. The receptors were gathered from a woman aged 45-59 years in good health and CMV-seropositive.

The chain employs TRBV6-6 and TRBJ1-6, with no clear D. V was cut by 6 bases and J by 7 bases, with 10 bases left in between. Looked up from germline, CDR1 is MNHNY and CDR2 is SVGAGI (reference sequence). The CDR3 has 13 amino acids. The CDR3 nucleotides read TGTGCCAGCAGCGATCAACTCAATTCACCCCTCCACTTT. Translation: CASSDQLNSPLHF.

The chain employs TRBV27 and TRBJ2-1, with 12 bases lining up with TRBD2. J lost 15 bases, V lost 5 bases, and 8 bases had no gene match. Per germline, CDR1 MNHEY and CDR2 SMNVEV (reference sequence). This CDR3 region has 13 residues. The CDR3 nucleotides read TGTGCCAGCAGTCTCCTAGCGGGAGGGCCTCTGTTCTTC. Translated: CASSLLAGGPLFF.

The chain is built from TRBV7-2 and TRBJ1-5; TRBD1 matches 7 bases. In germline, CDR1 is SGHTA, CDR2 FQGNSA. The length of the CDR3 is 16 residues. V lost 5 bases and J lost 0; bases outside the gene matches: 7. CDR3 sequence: CASSPRDSYSNQPQHF. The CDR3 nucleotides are TGTGCCAGCAGCCCTCGGGACAGCTATAGCAATCAGCCCCAGCATTTT.

CDR3 amino acids: CASSQDQDQPQHF. The DNA for the CDR3 is TGTGCCAGCAGCCAAGATCAGGATCAGCCCCAGCATTTT. The chain has TRBV14 and TRBJ1-5; D remains unclear. The CDR3 contains 13 residues. Per germline, CDR1 SGHDN and CDR2 FVKESK. The V gene lost 0 bases and the J gene lost 5 bases, with 5 bases spanning the gap.

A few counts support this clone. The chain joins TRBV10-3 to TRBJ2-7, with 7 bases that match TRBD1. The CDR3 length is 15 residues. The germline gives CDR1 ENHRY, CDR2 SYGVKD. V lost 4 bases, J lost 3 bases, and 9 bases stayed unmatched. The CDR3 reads CAISVSGQSLYEQYF. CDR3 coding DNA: TGTGCCATCAGTGTGTCGGGACAGAGCCTCTACGAGCAGTACTTC.

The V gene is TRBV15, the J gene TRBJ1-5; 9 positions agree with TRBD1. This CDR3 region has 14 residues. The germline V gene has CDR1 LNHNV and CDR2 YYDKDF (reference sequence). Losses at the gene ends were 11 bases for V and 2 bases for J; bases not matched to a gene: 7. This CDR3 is CAGQGHFRNQPQHF. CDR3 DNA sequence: TGTGCCGGACAGGGGCATTTTCGCAATCAGCCCCAGCATTTT.

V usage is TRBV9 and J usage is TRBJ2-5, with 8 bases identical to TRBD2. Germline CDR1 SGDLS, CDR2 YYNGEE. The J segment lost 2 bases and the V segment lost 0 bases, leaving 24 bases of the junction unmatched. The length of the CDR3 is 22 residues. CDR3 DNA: TGTGCCAGCAGCGTAGCCACCCCGGGGGGGCGGGGGGCCCGAACCAATCAAGAGACCCAGTACTTC. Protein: CASSVATPGGRGARTNQETQYF.

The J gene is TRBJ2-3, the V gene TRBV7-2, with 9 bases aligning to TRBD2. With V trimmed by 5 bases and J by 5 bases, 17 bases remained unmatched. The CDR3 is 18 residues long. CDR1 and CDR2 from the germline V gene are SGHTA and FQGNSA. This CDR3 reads CASSPRGNGRGGRDTQYF. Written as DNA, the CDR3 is TGTGCCAGCAGCCCCCGGGGGAACGGGCGGGGGGGGAGAGATACGCAGTATTTT.

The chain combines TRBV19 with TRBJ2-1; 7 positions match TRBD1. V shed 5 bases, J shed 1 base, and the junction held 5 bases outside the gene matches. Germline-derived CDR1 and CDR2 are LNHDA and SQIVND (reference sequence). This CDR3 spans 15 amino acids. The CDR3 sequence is CASSSGTASYNEQFF. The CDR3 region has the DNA TGTGCCAGTAGTTCCGGGACAGCTTCCTACAATGAGCAGTTCTTC.